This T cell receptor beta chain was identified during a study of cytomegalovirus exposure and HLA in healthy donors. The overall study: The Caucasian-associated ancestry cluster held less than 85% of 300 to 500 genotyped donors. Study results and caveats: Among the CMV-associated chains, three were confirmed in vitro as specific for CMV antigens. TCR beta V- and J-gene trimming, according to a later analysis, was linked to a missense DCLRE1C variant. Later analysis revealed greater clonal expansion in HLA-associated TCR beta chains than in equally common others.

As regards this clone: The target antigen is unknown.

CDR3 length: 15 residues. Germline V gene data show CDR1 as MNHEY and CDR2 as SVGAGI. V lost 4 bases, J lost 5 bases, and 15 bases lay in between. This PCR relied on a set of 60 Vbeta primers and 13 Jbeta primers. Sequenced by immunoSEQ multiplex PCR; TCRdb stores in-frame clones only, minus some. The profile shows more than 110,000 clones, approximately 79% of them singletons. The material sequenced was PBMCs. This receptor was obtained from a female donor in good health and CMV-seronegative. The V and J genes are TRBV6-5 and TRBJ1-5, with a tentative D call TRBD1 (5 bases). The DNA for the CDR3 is TGTGCCAGCAGTTCGACAGCCGACCAATATCAGCCCCAGCATTTT. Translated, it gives CASSSTADQYQPQHF.